This TCR beta chain was captured by sequencing in a study of blood T cells in healthy people across ages. The CDR3 runs to 13 residues. Per the germline V gene, CDR1 is DFQATT and CDR2 is SNEGSKA (reference sequence). Trimming stripped 6 bases from V and 8 bases from J, with 17 bases between. The authors ran a second PCR of roughly 6 to 12 cycles using a sample-barcoded 5' primer and a J-beta primer mix. TCRdb re-analysed the 5' RACE reads in MiXCR, keeping a single row per CDR3 protein. The repertoire holds around 970,000 distinct CDR3 sequences, with 51% as singletons. The TCR sequence derives from a woman aged 60-75 years in good health. The sample comprised blood. The rearrangement uses TRBV20-1 and TRBJ2-1; D is uncertain. The CDR3 nucleotides are TGCAGTGCGAATCGACTCGCTCGCGATGAGCAGTTCTTC. The encoded protein is CSANRLARDEQFF.